Below are 3 T cell receptor beta chains sequenced from a single sample in a study of blood T cells in healthy people across ages. Through a sample-barcoded 5' primer and a J-beta primer mix, a second PCR was run for roughly 7 to 12 cycles. A single record per CDR3 protein comes from TCRdb applying MiXCR to the 5' RACE reads. The repertoire includes approximately 580,000 distinct CDR3 sequences, approximately 25% of them detected once, and 8.7% sits in the top ten. The same sample was also studied in work on T cells of mothers and their children.

Sequencing used blood. Receptors originate from a boy aged 5 to 17 in good health.

This clonotype was observed a few times. V and J are TRBV30 and TRBJ1-2, with D hard to call. This CDR3 is built from 13 residues. Trimming stripped 1 base from V and 2 bases from J, with 8 bases between. CDR1 GTSNPN and CDR2 SVGIG come from the germline V gene (reference sequence). The CDR3 DNA reads TGTGCCTGGAGTGGAGGTGGGAACTATGGCTACACCTTC. Translating it yields CAWSGGGNYGYTF.

CDR3 DNA sequence: TGTGCCAGCAGCCAGTCGGGACAGTACAACTATGGCTACACCTTC. This sequence encodes CASSQSGQYNYGYTF. The rearrangement uses TRBV12-3 or TRBV12-4 and TRBJ1-2; 7 positions agree with TRBD1. The CDR3 extends over 15 amino acids. J lost 2 bases, V lost 6 bases, and 9 bases had no gene match.

In DNA, the CDR3 is TGTGCCAGCAGCTTAGTATCCTCAGCCAAAAACATTCAGTACTTC. Residues: CASSLVSSAKNIQYF. The chain uses TRBV7-9 and TRBJ2-4; D gene unclear. This CDR3 has 15 amino acids. Per germline, CDR1 SEHNR and CDR2 FQNEAQ (reference sequence). The V and J ends lost 1 base and 0 bases respectively, with 7 bases between them.